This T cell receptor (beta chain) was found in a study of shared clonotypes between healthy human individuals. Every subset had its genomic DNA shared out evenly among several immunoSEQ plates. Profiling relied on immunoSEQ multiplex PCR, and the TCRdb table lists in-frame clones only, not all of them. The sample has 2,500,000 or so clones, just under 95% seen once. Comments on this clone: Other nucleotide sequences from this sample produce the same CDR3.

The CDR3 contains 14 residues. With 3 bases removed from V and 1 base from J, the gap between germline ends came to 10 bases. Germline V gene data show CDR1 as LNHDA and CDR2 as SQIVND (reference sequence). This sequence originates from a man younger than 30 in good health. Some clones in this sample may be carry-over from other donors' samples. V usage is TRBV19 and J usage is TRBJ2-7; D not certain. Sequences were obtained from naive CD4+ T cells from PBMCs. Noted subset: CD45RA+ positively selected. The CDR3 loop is CASSIDHSSYEQYF. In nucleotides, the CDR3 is TGTGCCAGTAGTATTGATCACTCATCCTACGAGCAGTACTTC.